This entry lists 8 T cell receptor beta chains sequenced from one sample in a study of long-term antiretroviral therapy in people with HIV. Run at survey level, the immunoSEQ assay was version v3.0. The assay was immunoSEQ multiplex PCR, and TCRdb's table has in-frame clones only and misses some. The data hold about 25,000 clones, with roughly 87% observed a single time. This sample comprised unsorted PBMCs, obtained 1.8 years before starting antiretroviral therapy. These receptors were obtained from a man aged 50 to 59 with HIV.

V usage is TRBV19 and J usage is TRBJ1-3; 8 bases line up with TRBD1. Germline V lookup: CDR1 LNHDA, CDR2 SQIVND (reference sequence). This CDR3 has 13 amino acids. With V trimmed by 9 bases and J by 2 bases, 3 bases remained unmatched. CDR3 sequence: CASQDRAGNTIYF. CDR3 DNA sequence: TGTGCCAGCCAGGACAGGGCTGGAAACACCATATATTTT.

V usage is TRBV6-6 and J usage is TRBJ2-5; tentative D call: TRBD1 (6 bases). There are 16 residues in the CDR3. Looked up from germline, CDR1 is MNHNY and CDR2 is SVGAGI (reference sequence). With 7 bases removed from V and 7 bases from J, the gap between germline ends came to 25 bases. The CDR3 DNA sequence: TGTGCCAGCACCTCAGACAGGAAAGGGCCATTAGGGACCCAGTACTTC. Protein product: CASTSDRKGPLGTQYF.

This clone occurred a few times. This chain joins TRBV5-1 and TRBJ2-7; TRBD2 matches 7 bases. The germline gives CDR1 SGHRS, CDR2 YFSETQ. V dropped 6 bases and J dropped 2; count of bases not matched to a gene: 11. This CDR3 is 15 amino acids long. The CDR3 is CASTLNPREAYEQYF. The CDR3 bases are TGCGCCAGCACCCTGAACCCCCGGGAGGCCTACGAGCAGTACTTC.

The chain joins TRBV28 to TRBJ2-3, with a tentative D call TRBD2 (6 bases). V shed 6 bases and J shed 6 bases, with 13 bases lying between them. The CDR3 length is 13 residues. The V gene's germline CDR1 is MDHEN and CDR2 SYDVKM. CDR3 amino acids: CASRIGTFDTQYF. DNA for the CDR3: TGTGCCAGCAGAATCGGGACTTTCGATACGCAGTATTTT.

The genes are TRBV19 and TRBJ1-2, with D tentatively TRBD1 (5 bases). The CDR3 spans 14 residues. Germline V gene sequence: CDR1 LNHDA, CDR2 SQIVND (reference sequence). Trimming shortened V by 7 bases and J by 3 bases, and 15 bases separated the two germline ends. The CDR3: CASTLTGDYYGYTF. The CDR3 region has the DNA TGTGCCAGTACCCTAACGGGGGATTACTATGGCTACACCTTC.

V gene TRBV6-5 combines with J gene TRBJ2-7; the D gene is possibly TRBD2 (5 bases). Germline CDR1 MNHEY, CDR2 SVGAGI. Trimming cost V 7 bases and J 4 bases, with 11 bases left between them. CDR3 size: 12 residues. CDR3 amino acids: CASKTGGYEQYF. In DNA form, the CDR3 reads TGTGCCAGCAAGACCGGAGGTTACGAGCAGTACTTC.

This clone came up once. V gene TRBV7-9 combines with J gene TRBJ2-7; unclear D gene. Deletions cut 1 base from V and 3 bases from J, with 10 bases between. Germline V gives CDR1 SEHNR, CDR2 FQNEAQ (reference sequence). This CDR3 is 14 amino acids long. CDR3 sequence: CASSLEGSGYEQYF. CDR3 in DNA: TGTGCCAGCAGCTTAGAGGGTTCGGGCTACGAGCAGTACTTC.

This sequence joins TRBV2 and TRBJ1-5; D is perhaps TRBD1 (6 bases). Trimming removed 0 bases from V and 6 bases from J, with 12 bases in between. Germline CDR1 SNHLY, CDR2 FYNNEI. This CDR3 spans 15 amino acids. The CDR3 here is CASSEANRAAQPQHF. CDR3 DNA sequence: TGTGCCAGCAGTGAAGCGAACAGGGCTGCTCAGCCCCAGCATTTT.